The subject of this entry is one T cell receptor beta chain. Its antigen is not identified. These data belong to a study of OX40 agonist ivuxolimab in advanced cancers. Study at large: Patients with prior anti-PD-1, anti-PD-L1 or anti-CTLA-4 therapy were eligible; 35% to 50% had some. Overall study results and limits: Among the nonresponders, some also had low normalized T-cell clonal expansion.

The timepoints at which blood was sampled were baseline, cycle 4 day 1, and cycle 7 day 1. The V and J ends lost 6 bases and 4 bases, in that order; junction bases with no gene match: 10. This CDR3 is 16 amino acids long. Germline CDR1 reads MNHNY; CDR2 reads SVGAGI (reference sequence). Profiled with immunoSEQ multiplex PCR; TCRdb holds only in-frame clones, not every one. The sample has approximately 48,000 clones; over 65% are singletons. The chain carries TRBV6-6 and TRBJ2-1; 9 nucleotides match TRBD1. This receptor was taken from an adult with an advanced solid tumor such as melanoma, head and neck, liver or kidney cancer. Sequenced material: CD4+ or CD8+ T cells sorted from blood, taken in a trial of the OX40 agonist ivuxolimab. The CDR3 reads CASRPSPGQGYNEQFF. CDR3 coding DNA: TGTGCCAGCAGACCTTCACCGGGACAGGGATACAATGAGCAGTTCTTC.